The clone carrying this T cell receptor (beta chain) was detected a few times. What it binds is unknown. The CDR3 is made up of 14 amino acids. V was trimmed by 6 bases and J by 2 bases, leaving 8 bases between them. TCRdb called the 5' RACE reads again in MiXCR, with one record for every CDR3 protein. Of 450,000 to 650,000 distinct CDR3 sequences detected, roughly 15% appear once; the ten largest clones hold 0.44%. The data are from a study of identical twins. Study-wide results and limits: Whereas memory repertoires showed no such difference, abundant cord blood beta clonotypes carried fewer insertions.

These sequences were also reported in another study, on yellow fever vaccine responses in identical twins.

This rearrangement joins TRBV12-3 or TRBV12-4 to TRBJ2-6, with D unresolved. This receptor was obtained from a woman aged 18-35 years in good health. Material for sequencing was CD4+ T cells sorted from blood. CDR3 loop: CASRRDPGANVLTF. The CDR3 DNA sequence: TGTGCCAGCAGACGAGACCCTGGGGCCAACGTCCTGACTTTC.